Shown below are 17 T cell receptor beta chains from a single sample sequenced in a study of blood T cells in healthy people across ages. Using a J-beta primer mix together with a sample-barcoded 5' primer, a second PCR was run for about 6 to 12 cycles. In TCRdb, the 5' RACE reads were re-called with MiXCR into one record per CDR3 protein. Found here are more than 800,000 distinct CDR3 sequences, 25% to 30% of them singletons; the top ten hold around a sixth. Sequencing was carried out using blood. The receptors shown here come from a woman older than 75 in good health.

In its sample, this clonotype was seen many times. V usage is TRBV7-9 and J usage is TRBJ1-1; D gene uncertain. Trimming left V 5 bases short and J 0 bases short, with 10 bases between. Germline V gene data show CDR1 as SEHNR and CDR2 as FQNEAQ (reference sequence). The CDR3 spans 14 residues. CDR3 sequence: CASSPSGMNTEAFF. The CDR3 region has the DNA TGTGCCAGCAGCCCGAGCGGGATGAACACTGAAGCTTTCTTT.

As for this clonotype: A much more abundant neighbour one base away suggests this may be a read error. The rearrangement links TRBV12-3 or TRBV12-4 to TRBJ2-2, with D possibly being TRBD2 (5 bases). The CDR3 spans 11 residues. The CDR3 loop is CASSFSGERFF. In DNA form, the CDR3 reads TGTGCCAGCAGTTTTTCCGGGGAGCGGTTTTTT.

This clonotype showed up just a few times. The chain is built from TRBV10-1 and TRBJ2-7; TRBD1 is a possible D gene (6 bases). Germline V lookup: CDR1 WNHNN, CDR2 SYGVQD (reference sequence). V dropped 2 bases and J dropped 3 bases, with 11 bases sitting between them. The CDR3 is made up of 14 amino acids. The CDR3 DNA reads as TGCGCCAGCAGTGAGGGGACAAAAATCTACGAGCAGTACTTC. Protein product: CASSEGTKIYEQYF.

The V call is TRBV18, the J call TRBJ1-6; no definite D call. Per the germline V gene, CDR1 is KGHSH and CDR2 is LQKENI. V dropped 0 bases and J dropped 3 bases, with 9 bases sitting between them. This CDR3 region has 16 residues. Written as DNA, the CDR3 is TGTGCCAGCTCACCACCGCGGGGAAACTATAATTCACCCCTCCACTTT. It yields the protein CASSPPRGNYNSPLHF.

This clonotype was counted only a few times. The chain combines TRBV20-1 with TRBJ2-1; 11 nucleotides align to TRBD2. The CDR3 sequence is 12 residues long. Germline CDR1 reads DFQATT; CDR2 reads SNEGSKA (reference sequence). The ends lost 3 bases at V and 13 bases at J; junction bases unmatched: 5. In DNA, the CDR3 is TGCAGTGCTAGTAGCGGGGGGGCGGAACAGTTCTTC. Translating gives CSASSGGAEQFF.

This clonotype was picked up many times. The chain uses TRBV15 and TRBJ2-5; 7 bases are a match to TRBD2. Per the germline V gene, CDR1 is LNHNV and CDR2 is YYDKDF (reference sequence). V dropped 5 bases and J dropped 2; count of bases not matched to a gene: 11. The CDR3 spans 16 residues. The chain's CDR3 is CATSQGGAALQETQYF. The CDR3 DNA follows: TGTGCCACCAGCCAGGGAGGGGCCGCTCTTCAAGAGACCCAGTACTTC.

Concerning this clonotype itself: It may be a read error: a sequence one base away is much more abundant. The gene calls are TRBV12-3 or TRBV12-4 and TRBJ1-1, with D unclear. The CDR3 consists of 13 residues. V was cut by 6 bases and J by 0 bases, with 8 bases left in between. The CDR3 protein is CASSHGVNTEAFF. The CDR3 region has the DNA TGTGCCAGCAGCCACGGGGTGAACACTGAAGCTTTCTTT.

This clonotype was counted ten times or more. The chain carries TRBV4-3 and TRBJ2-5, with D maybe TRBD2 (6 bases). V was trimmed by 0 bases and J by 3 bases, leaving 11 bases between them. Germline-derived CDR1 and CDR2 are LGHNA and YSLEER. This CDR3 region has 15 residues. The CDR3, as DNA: TGCGCCAGCAGCCAAGAACTGACTAGGGAAGAGACCCAGTACTTC. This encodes CASSQELTREETQYF.

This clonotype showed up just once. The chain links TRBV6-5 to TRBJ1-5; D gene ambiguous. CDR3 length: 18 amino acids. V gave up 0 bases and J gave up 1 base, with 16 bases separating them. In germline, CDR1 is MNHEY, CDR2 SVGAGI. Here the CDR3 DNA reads TGTGCCAGCAGTTACTCGAGCCGCGGACCACCAAGCAATCAGCCCCAGCATTTT. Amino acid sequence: CASSYSSRGPPSNQPQHF.

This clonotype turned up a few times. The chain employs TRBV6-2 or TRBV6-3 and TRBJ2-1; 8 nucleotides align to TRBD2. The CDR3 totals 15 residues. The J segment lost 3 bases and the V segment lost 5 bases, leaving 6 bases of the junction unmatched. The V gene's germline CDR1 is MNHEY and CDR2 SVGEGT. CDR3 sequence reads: CASSTKRGSYNEQFF. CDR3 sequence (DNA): TGTGCCAGCAGTACCAAGCGGGGGAGCTACAATGAGCAGTTCTTC.

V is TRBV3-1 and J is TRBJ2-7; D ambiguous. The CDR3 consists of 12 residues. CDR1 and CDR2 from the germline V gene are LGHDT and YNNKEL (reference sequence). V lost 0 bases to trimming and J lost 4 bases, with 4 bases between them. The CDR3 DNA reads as TGTGCCAGCAGCCAAGAAGGGTACGAGCAGTACTTC. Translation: CASSQEGYEQYF.

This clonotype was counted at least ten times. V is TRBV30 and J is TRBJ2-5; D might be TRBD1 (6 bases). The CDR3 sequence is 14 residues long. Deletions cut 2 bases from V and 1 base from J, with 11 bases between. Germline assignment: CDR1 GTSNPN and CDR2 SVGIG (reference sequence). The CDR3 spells CAWSLIRGQETQYF. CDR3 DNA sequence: TGTGCCTGGAGTTTAATCAGGGGCCAAGAGACCCAGTACTTC.

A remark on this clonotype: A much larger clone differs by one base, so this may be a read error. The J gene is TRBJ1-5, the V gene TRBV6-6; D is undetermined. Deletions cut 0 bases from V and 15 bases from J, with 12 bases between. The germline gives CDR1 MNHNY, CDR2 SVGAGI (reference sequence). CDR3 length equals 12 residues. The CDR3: CASSYSTRWAHF. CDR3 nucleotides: TGTGCCAGCAGTTACTCGACTCGTTGGGCGCATTTT.

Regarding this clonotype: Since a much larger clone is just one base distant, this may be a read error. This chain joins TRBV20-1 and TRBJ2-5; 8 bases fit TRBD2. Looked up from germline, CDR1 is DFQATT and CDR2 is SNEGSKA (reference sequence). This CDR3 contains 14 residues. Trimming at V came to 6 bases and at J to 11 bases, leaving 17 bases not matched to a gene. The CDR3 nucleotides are TGCAGTGCGCCGGCGGGGGGTGTTGGCAATGAGCAGTACTTC. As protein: CSAPAGGVGNEQYF.

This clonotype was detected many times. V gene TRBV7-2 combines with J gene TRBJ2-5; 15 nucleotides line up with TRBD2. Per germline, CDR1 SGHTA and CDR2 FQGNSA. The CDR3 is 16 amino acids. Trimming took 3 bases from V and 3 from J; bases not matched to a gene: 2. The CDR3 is CASSFGLAGGKETQYF. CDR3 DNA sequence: TGTGCCAGCAGCTTCGGACTAGCGGGGGGGAAAGAGACCCAGTACTTC.

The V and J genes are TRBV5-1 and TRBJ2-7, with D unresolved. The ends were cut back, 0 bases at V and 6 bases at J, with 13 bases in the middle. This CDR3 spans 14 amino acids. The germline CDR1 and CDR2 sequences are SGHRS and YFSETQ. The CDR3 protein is CASSLGKLRVEQYF. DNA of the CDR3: TGCGCCAGCAGCTTGGGGAAGCTACGGGTCGAGCAGTACTTC. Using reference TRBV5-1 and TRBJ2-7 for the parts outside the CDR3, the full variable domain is KAGVTQTPRYLIKTRGQQVTLSCSPISGHRSVSWYQQTPGQGLQFLFEYFSETQRNKGNFPGRFSGRQFSNSRSEMNVSTLELGDSALYLCASSLGKLRVEQYFGPGTRLTVT.

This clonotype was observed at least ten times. CDR3 nucleotide sequence: TGTGCCAGCAGCTCAGGACGGACGAGCACAGATACGCAGTATTTT. It codes for CASSSGRTSTDTQYF. The chain uses TRBV11-2 and TRBJ2-3; D not resolved. V gave up 4 bases and J gave up 0 bases, with 11 bases separating them. The CDR3 is 15 amino acids. Germline CDR1 and CDR2: SGHAT and FQNNGV.